This paragraph covers one T cell receptor (beta chain) sequence. At one boundary the junction diverges from the germline segment, which might be a read error. The CDR3 covers 18 residues. Looked up from germline, CDR1 is SSHAT and CDR2 is FNYEAQ (reference sequence). Method: immunoSEQ multiplex PCR; TCRdb's copy keeps in-frame clones and lacks some. The repertoire holds some 10,000 clones, with more than 80% as singletons. This sample is drawn from a study of T cell changes during pregnancy in multiple sclerosis. This clonotype originated in a female donor in good health, enrolled as a control in a pregnancy study. This sequence joins TRBV7-7 and TRBJ1-2; possible D gene TRBD1, 5 bases. The material was CD8+ T cells from peripheral blood mononuclear cells, obtained in the third trimester of pregnancy. The CDR3 reads CASSLEWSGRGPNYGYTF. CDR3 DNA sequence: TGTGCTAGCAGCTTAGAGTGGTCAGGGAGGGGACCTAACTATGGCTACACCTTC.